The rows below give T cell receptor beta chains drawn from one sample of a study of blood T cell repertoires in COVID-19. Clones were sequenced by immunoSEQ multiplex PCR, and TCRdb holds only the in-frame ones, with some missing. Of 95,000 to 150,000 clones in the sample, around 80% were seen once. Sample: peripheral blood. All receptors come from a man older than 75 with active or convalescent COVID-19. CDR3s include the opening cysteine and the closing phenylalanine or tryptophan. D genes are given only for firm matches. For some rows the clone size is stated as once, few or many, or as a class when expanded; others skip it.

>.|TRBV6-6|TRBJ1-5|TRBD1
TGTGCCAGCAGCGGGACAGGGAATCAGCCCCAGCATTTT
CASSGTGNQPQHF
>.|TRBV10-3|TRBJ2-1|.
TGTGCCATCAGTGAGTCGGGCTCGTTAAATGAGCAGTTCTTC
CAISESGSLNEQFF
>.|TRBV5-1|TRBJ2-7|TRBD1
TGCGCCAGCAGCGAGGGGGCAGGGAAGAGCTACGAGCAGTACTTC
CASSEGAGKSYEQYF
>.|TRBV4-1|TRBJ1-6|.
TGCGCCAGCAGCCACGGGTGGTCACCCCTCCACTTT
CASSHGWSPLHF
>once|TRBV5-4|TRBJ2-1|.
TGTGCCAGCAGCTTGGAGAGGGGGGGCACTGAGCAGTTCTTC
CASSLERGGTEQFF
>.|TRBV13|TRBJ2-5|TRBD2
TGTGCCAGCAGCATTAGGGGGAGTAGCGGGGTCCCAGAGACCCAGTACTTC
CASSIRGSSGVPETQYF
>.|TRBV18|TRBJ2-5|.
TGTGCCAGCTCCCCGGGTGTGGAGACCCAGTACTTC
CASSPGVETQYF
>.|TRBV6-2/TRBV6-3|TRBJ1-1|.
TGTGCCAGCAGCCAATCGGGTGACACTGAAGCTTTCTTT
CASSQSGDTEAFF
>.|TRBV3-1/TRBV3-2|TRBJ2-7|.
TGTGCCAGCAGCCAACCTCCGCGACAGGAAAGGGCCCTAGACAACGAGCAGTACTTC
CASSQPPRQERALDNEQYF
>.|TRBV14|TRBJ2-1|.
TGTGCCAGCAGCGCCTTCCGAGGCGGCTATGAGCAGTTCTTC
CASSAFRGGYEQFF
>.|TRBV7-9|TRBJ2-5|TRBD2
TGTGCCAGCTCCCTTCTCCTAGCGGGGGGACAAGAGACCCAGTACTTC
CASSLLLAGGQETQYF
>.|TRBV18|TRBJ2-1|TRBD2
TGTGCCAGCTCACCACTAGGACTAGCGGGGGGCAATGAGCAGTTCTTC
CASSPLGLAGGNEQFF
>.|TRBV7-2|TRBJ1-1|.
TGTGCCAGCAGCTCGGGACAGAACACTGAAGCTTTCTTT
CASSSGQNTEAFF
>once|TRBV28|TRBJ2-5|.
TGTGCCAGCAGGGAGAAAGAGACCCAGTACTTC
CASREKETQYF
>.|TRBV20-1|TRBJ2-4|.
TGCAGTGGGTCGCTAGGGGGCATTCAGTACTTC
CSGSLGGIQYF
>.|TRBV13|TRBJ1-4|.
TGTGCCAGCAGCCCTAGGATTAATGAAAAACTGTTTTTT
CASSPRINEKLFF
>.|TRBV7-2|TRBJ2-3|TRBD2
TGTGCCAGCAGCTTAGGACTAGCGGGGGGAGCAGATACGCAGTATTTT
CASSLGLAGGADTQYF
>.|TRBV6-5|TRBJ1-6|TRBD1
TGTGCCAGCCGAGAGACAGGGGGCATTCCACCCCTCCACTTT
CASRETGGIPPLHF
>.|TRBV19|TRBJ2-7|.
TGTGCCAGTAGTATCCCAGGCCCCTACGAGCAGTACTTC
CASSIPGPYEQYF
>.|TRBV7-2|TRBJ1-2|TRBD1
TGTGCCAGCAGCTCTCCGGGGACAGGGGTCTATGGCTACACCTTC
CASSSPGTGVYGYTF
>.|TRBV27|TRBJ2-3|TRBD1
TGTGCCAGCAGTTTCATCCAGGGGGCTGTAGATACGCAGTATTTT
CASSFIQGAVDTQYF
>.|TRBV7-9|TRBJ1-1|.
TGCGCCAGCCGCGTCCCCGGGGGCGGGGGGCCGAACACTGAAGCTTTCTTT
CASRVPGGGGPNTEAFF
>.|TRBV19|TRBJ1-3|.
TGTGCCAGTAGTACCCACAGGGACTCTGGAAACACCATATATTTT
CASSTHRDSGNTIYF
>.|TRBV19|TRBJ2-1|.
TGTGCCAGTAGTCCCTCAGGGTTCAATGAGCAGTTCTTC
CASSPSGFNEQFF
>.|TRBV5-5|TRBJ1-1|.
TGTGCCAGCAGCACCGACATGGTGAACACTGAAGCTTTCTTT
CASSTDMVNTEAFF
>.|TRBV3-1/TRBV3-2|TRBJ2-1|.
TGTGCCAGCAGCCAAGATATCGGTTACAATGAGCAGTTCTTC
CASSQDIGYNEQFF